The sequence of this TCR beta chain was determined in a study of blood T cells in healthy people across ages. This CDR3 is 15 amino acids long. Germline CDR1 and CDR2: SGDLS and YYNGEE. The V and J ends lost 6 bases and 2 bases, in that order; junction bases with no gene match: 7. This clonotype occurred a few times. Through a sample-barcoded 5' primer and a J-beta primer mix, a second PCR was run for roughly 7 to 12 cycles. MiXCR was run by TCRdb on the 5' RACE reads, yielding one entry per CDR3 protein. The sample carries fewer than 800,000 distinct CDR3 sequences, approximately 21% recorded once. This receptor was taken from a man between 65 and 85 years old in good health. This chain connects TRBV9 to TRBJ2-1; TRBD1 agrees at 8 bases. Sequenced: blood. The CDR3 DNA sequence: TGTGCCAGCAACCGTGACAGGGGACCCTACAATGAGCAGTTCTTC. Translation gives CASNRDRGPYNEQFF.